Listed below are T cell receptor beta chains from one sample, sequenced in a study of T cell repertoires in cytomegalovirus infection. Each CDR3 protein gets one entry after TCRdb re-called the reads with MiXCR. The sample has approximately 200,000 distinct CDR3 sequences; roughly 28% are singletons. The source material was PBMCs. The origin of the receptors is a human donor in good health (CMV status not recorded). Some clones in this sample may be carry-over from other donors' samples. Each CDR3 is given with its conserved first and last residue. The D gene is left open where the match is weak. A clone size is listed for some rows: how often the clone was seen (once, few, many), or a class if it is expanded.

D gene	clone size	V gene	J gene	CDR3 protein	CDR3 DNA
NA	once	TRBV7-2	TRBJ1-6	CASSFRASGSPLYF	TGTGCCAGCAGCTTCAGGGCGTCGGGGTCACCCCTCTACTTT
NA	NA	TRBV5-3	TRBJ1-2	CASSSQTYGYTF	TGTGCCAGCAGCTCCCAAACCTATGGCTACACCTTC
NA	few	TRBV5-1	TRBJ2-3	CASSLEGRESTDTQYF	TGCGCCAGCAGCTTGGAAGGACGGGAATCCACAGATACGCAGTATTTT
NA	many	TRBV7-2	TRBJ2-1	CASSYVYNEQFF	TGTGCCAGCAGCTACGTTTACAATGAGCAGTTCTTC
TRBD2	NA	TRBV2	TRBJ2-7	CASRRTSGGSYSYEQYF	TGTGCCAGCAGACGGACTAGCGGGGGGTCTTACTCCTACGAGCAGTACTTC
TRBD2	NA	TRBV7-2	TRBJ2-5	CASSPVGSGGETQYF	TGTGCCAGCAGCCCCGTCGGGAGCGGGGGAGAGACCCAGTACTTC
TRBD1	NA	TRBV7-6	TRBJ1-2	CASSWTDRDGYTF	TGTGCCAGCAGCTGGACGGACAGGGATGGCTACACCTTC
TRBD1	NA	TRBV19	TRBJ1-2	CASSPRDREYGYTF	TGTGCCAGTAGTCCACGGGACAGAGAATATGGCTACACCTTC
TRBD2	few	TRBV7-4	TRBJ2-6	CASAWLAEISGANVLTF	TGTGCCAGCGCCTGGCTAGCGGAGATATCTGGGGCCAACGTCCTGACTTTC
NA	few	TRBV20-1	TRBJ1-1	CSATPASEAFF	TGCAGTGCTACCCCAGCGAGTGAAGCTTTCTTT
TRBD2	few	TRBV11-2	TRBJ2-3	CASSFPLAGGTDTQYF	TGTGCCAGCAGCTTCCCACTAGCGGGGGGAACAGATACGCAGTATTTT
TRBD1	few	TRBV6-2/TRBV6-3	TRBJ2-3	CASKSRTGVPDTQYF	TGTGCCAGCAAATCCCGGACAGGCGTTCCAGATACGCAGTATTTT
NA	many	TRBV7-2	TRBJ1-1	CASSWAPGGTEAFF	TGTGCCAGCAGCTGGGCCCCCGGTGGCACTGAAGCTTTCTTT
NA	few	TRBV7-2	TRBJ2-5	CASSFERETQYF	TGTGCCAGCAGCTTTGAGCGGGAGACCCAGTACTTC
NA	few	TRBV7-2	TRBJ1-6	CASSRQWYNSPLHF	TGTGCCAGCAGCCGACAGTGGTATAATTCACCCCTCCACTTT
NA	NA	TRBV5-5	TRBJ2-7	CASSLDWSAYEQYF	TGTGCCAGCAGCTTGGATTGGTCCGCCTACGAGCAGTACTTC
TRBD1	many	TRBV15	TRBJ2-7	CATSRDPGAGGYEQYF	TGTGCCACCAGCAGAGATCCAGGAGCAGGGGGCTACGAGCAGTACTTC
NA	few	TRBV7-2	TRBJ2-1	CASSPTREQFF	TGTGCCAGCAGCCCGACTAGGGAGCAGTTCTTC
TRBD1	NA	TRBV4-3	TRBJ1-6	CASSQGETGAYNSPLHF	TGCGCCAGCAGCCAAGGCGAGACAGGGGCCTATAATTCACCCCTCCACTTT
TRBD1	NA	TRBV3-1	TRBJ1-1	CASSQEAGGKSEAFF	TGTGCCAGCAGCCAAGAGGCAGGGGGCAAGTCTGAAGCTTTCTTT
NA	few	TRBV29-1	TRBJ2-2	CSVEDGDTGELFF	TGCAGCGTTGAAGATGGGGATACCGGGGAGCTGTTTTTT
TRBD1	few	TRBV10-3	TRBJ2-7	CAISESKRDRGYDLAYEQYF	TGTGCCATCAGTGAGTCGAAGCGGGACAGGGGATACGACCTGGCCTACGAGCAGTACTTC
NA	few	TRBV19	TRBJ2-3	CASKNTAHTDTQYF	TGTGCCAGTAAGAATACAGCGCACACAGATACGCAGTATTTT
TRBD1	few	TRBV20-1	TRBJ1-1	CSASPGTVNEAFF	TGCAGTGCTTCACCCGGGACAGTAAATGAAGCTTTCTTT
NA	NA	TRBV7-2	TRBJ1-5	CASSPRGQPQHF	TGTGCCAGCAGCCCTAGGGGTCAGCCCCAGCATTTT
NA	NA	TRBV30	TRBJ1-6	CAWNRQEDSPLHF	TGTGCCTGGAATCGACAGGAGGATTCACCCCTCCACTTT
NA	NA	TRBV6-2/TRBV6-3	TRBJ1-5	CASSYGTYSNQPQHF	TGTGCCAGCAGTTACGGGACATATTCGAATCAGCCCCAGCATTTT
NA	many	TRBV7-2	TRBJ1-1	CASSHGPENTEAFF	TGTGCCAGCAGCCACGGACCTGAGAACACTGAAGCTTTCTTT
NA	few	TRBV7-2	TRBJ1-6	CASSSGPKTGNNSPLHF	TGTGCCAGCAGCTCGGGGCCCAAGACAGGCAATAATTCACCCCTCCACTTT
NA	few	TRBV11-2	TRBJ2-2	CASSFENTGELFF	TGTGCCAGCAGCTTTGAGAACACCGGGGAGCTGTTTTTT
NA	NA	TRBV29-1	TRBJ2-1	CSVELRMEEQFF	TGCAGCGTTGAATTGAGGATGGAGGAGCAGTTCTTC
NA	NA	TRBV13	TRBJ1-4	CASSSGGAPNEKLFF	TGTGCCAGCAGCTCCGGGGGGGCTCCCAATGAAAAACTGTTTTTT
NA	few	TRBV2	TRBJ2-3	CASRRDSSFTDTQYF	TGTGCCAGCAGACGGGACTCCTCTTTCACAGATACGCAGTATTTT
NA	many	TRBV29-1	TRBJ2-7	CSVEDRADQQYF	TGCAGCGTTGAAGATAGAGCGGACCAGCAGTACTTC
NA	NA	TRBV6-2/TRBV6-3	TRBJ1-1	CASSYSPGNTEAFF	TGTGCCAGCAGTTACAGTCCAGGGAACACTGAAGCTTTCTTT
TRBD1	many	TRBV7-8	TRBJ1-2	CASSGTGSGYTF	TGTGCCAGCAGCGGGACAGGGAGTGGCTACACCTTC
NA	NA	TRBV4-3	TRBJ1-3	CASSLQPHSGNTIYF	TGCGCCAGCAGCCTTCAGCCTCACTCTGGAAACACCATATATTTT
TRBD2	many	TRBV6-5	TRBJ2-7	CASSYSSAGGLYEQYF	TGTGCCAGCAGTTACTCATCAGCGGGGGGGCTTTACGAGCAGTACTTC
NA	NA	TRBV7-2	TRBJ2-7	CASSPQSGLSYEPYF	TGTGCCAGCAGCCCCCAAAGCGGCCTATCCTACGAGCCGTACTTC
TRBD1	NA	TRBV29-1	TRBJ2-1	CSVEDYLETGGSLNEQFF	TGCAGCGTTGAAGATTACCTAGAGACAGGGGGTAGCCTAAATGAGCAGTTCTTC
NA	few	TRBV5-1	TRBJ1-1	CASSFVSVLSRNTEAFF	TGCGCCAGCAGCTTTGTTTCAGTACTAAGTCGGAATACTGAAGCTTTCTTT
NA	NA	TRBV14	TRBJ1-1	CASSQSLNTEAFF	TGTGCCAGCAGCCAAAGTTTGAACACTGAAGCTTTCTTT